One and the same sample provided the 11 T cell receptor beta chains below, sequenced in a study of metastatic and nonmetastatic thyroid tumors. Through MiXCR, TCRdb re-clonotyped the PCR reads. The sample includes approximately 65,000 clones, less than 5% seen only once; the top ten take around 24%. Among the patients, none had received any treatment before thyroid surgery. Sequencing was done on a sample of blood. The source is a female donor with papillary thyroid cancer or a benign thyroid nodule (not recorded which). Some clones in this sample may be carry-over from other donors' samples.

This clone is judged medium-sized. The V call is TRBV6-1, the J call TRBJ1-2, with a tentative D call TRBD1 (5 bases). The CDR3 is made up of 13 amino acids. Germline assignment: CDR1 MNHNS and CDR2 SASEGT. V was clipped by 11 bases and J by 3 bases, with 16 bases between them. CDR3 in amino acids: CAVKKGRDYGYTF. CDR3 nucleotide sequence: TGTGCCGTTAAGAAGGGGCGGGACTATGGCTACACCTTC.

As for this clone: A much larger clone lies a single base off, so this may be a read error. This chain connects TRBV5-5 to TRBJ2-7; maybe TRBD1 (5 bases). The V end was cut by 4 bases, the J end by 2 bases, with 16 bases between. The CDR3 consists of 15 residues. Germline V lookup: CDR1 SGHKS, CDR2 YYEKEE (reference sequence). For the CDR3, the DNA is TGTGCCAGCAGCCCGGACGACAGACGGCCCTACGAGCAGTACTTC. The encoded protein is CASSPDDRRPYEQYF.

This clone has ten or more counts. This chain connects TRBV28 to TRBJ2-7, with D tentatively TRBD2 (5 bases). Trimming cost V 5 bases and J 5 bases, with 16 bases left between them. The germline gives CDR1 MDHEN, CDR2 SYDVKM. The CDR3 spans 14 residues. CDR3 protein: CASSQSDQRDEQYF. Here the CDR3 DNA reads TGTGCCAGCAGTCAAAGTGATCAGAGGGACGAGCAGTACTTC.

As to this clone: This specimen includes other DNA sequences encoding the same CDR3. The chain is built from TRBV19 and TRBJ2-6; D may correspond to TRBD1 or TRBD2 (5 bases each). The V end lost 6 bases, the J end lost 0 bases, and 18 bases lay between the germline ends. Germline V CDR1 and CDR2: LNHDA, SQIVND (reference sequence). The CDR3 totals 18 residues. The CDR3 sequence: CASRVAGASLSGANVLTF. The CDR3 DNA follows: TGTGCCAGTAGAGTCGCCGGGGCATCCCTCTCTGGGGCCAACGTCCTGACTTTC.

This clone was counted ten times or more. CDR3 amino acids: CASSPRAQGDEQFF. CDR3 DNA sequence: TGTGCCAGCAGCCCTCGGGCCCAAGGGGATGAGCAGTTCTTC. The chain uses TRBV11-2 and TRBJ2-1, with D tentatively TRBD1 (5 bases). The CDR3 is made up of 14 amino acids. Germline-derived CDR1 and CDR2 are SGHAT and FQNNGV. Trimming pared 5 bases from V and 8 bases from J, leaving 16 bases between.

At least ten counts were recorded for this clone. This rearrangement joins TRBV5-1 to TRBJ2-2; the D is unclear. Deletions cut 4 bases from V and 8 bases from J, with 9 bases between. Germline CDR1 reads SGHRS; CDR2 reads YFSETQ. The CDR3 extends over 12 amino acids. The CDR3 sequence: CASSPTVGELFF. The CDR3, as DNA: TGCGCCAGCAGCCCTACGGTTGGGGAGCTGTTTTTT.

This clone showed up many times. The chain couples TRBV24-1 to TRBJ1-1; a weak D match, TRBD1 (5 bases). The CDR3 is 15 amino acids. CDR1 KGHDR and CDR2 SFDVKD come from the germline V gene. Deletions cut 2 bases from V and 5 bases from J, with 14 bases between. The DNA of the CDR3 is TGTGCCACCAGTGATTCGACAGAGGGGTGGACTGAAGCTTTCTTT. Its translation is CATSDSTEGWTEAFF.

By sample share, this clone is medium-sized. This sequence joins TRBV19 and TRBJ2-7; weak D call: TRBD2 (6 bases). V was cut by 10 bases and J by 2 bases, with 12 bases left in between. The CDR3 extends over 12 amino acids. Germline-derived CDR1 and CDR2 are LNHDA and SQIVND (reference sequence). In nucleotides, the CDR3 is TGTGCCACTGGGACTGCCACCTACGAGCAGTACTTC. This gives the protein CATGTATYEQYF.

As for this clone: A much larger clone lies a single base off, so this may be a read error. Other DNA sequences in the same sample also yield this CDR3. V usage is TRBV30 and J usage is TRBJ2-3; D is possibly TRBD1 (5 bases). Germline values: CDR1 GTSNPN, CDR2 SVGIG (reference sequence). This CDR3 spans 12 amino acids. DNA of the CDR3: TGTGCCTGGAGAAATGGGGCAGATACGCAATATTTT. It specifies CAWRNGADTQYF. Full variable domain (remainder filled in from reference TRBV30 and TRBJ2-3): SQTIHQWPATLVQPVGSPLSLECTVEGTSNPNLYWYRQAAGRGLQLLFYSVGIGQISSEVPQNLSASRPQDRQFILSSKKLLLSDSGFYLCAWRNGADTQYFGPGTRLTVL.

Points on this clone: This may arise from a read error, as a much more abundant clone is one base away. No conserved phenylalanine or tryptophan is present at the end of the CDR3, so a read error is the likely explanation. V gene TRBV3-1 combines with J gene TRBJ1-1, with a possible D match to TRBD1 (6 bases). Germline V CDR1 and CDR2: LGHDT, YNNKEL (reference sequence). The CDR3 contains 15 residues. Trimming shortened V by 4 bases and J by 2 bases, and 14 bases separated the two germline ends. DNA of the CDR3: TGTGCCAGCAGCCCCCGCCGACAGGTAAACACTGAAGCTTTCTTA. As protein: CASSPRRQVNTEAFL.

At least ten counts were recorded for this clone. V usage is TRBV30 and J usage is TRBJ2-2, with TRBD1 matching 9 bases. This CDR3 has 14 amino acids. Germline trimming cut 5 bases from V and 6 bases from J; bases unmatched to any gene: 7. Germline CDR1 GTSNPN, CDR2 SVGIG (reference sequence). For the CDR3, the DNA is TGTGCCTGGTTGCGGGACAGGGAAGCCGGGGAGCTGTTTTTT. Translating gives CAWLRDREAGELFF.